This TCR beta chain is from a study of cytomegalovirus exposure and HLA in healthy donors. Germline values: CDR1 LNHNV, CDR2 YYDKDF (reference sequence). The CDR3 sequence is 14 residues long. The germline V and J ends were trimmed by 0 bases and 6 bases, with 8 bases remaining between them. Primers: 60 Vbeta forward and 13 Jbeta reverse. Only in-frame clones appear in the TCRdb table, and some are missing; sequencing was by immunoSEQ multiplex PCR. The data show 100,000 to 150,000 clones, with roughly 78% seen just once and around 4.2% held by the top ten. The origin of this receptor is a man over 45 in good health and CMV-seropositive. The V call is TRBV15, the J call TRBJ2-2; D remains unclear. Sequenced input: PBMCs. DNA of the CDR3: TGTGCCACCAGCAGAGACGGTTACGCCGGGGAGCTGTTTTTT. This codes for CATSRDGYAGELFF. Based on the CDR3 plus reference TRBV15 and TRBJ2-2, the full variable domain is DAMVIQNPRYQVTQFGKPVTLSCSQTLNHNVMYWYQQKSSQAPKLLFHYYDKDFNNEADTPDNFQSRRPNTSFCFLDIRSPGLGDTAMYLCATSRDGYAGELFFGEGSRLTVL.